This is a list of T cell receptor beta chains from one sample in a study of blood T cells in healthy people across ages. One entry per CDR3 protein results from TCRdb running MiXCR on the 5' RACE reads. The table lists roughly 1,000,000 distinct CDR3 sequences, roughly a quarter of them singletons. This sample was shared with a second study, whose subject was T cells of mothers and their children.

Sequencing input: blood. These receptor sequences come from a girl aged 2 to 9 in good health. Each CDR3 is given with its conserved first and last residue. Each record gives: clone size, J gene, D gene, V gene, CDR3 protein, CDR3 DNA. D genes are given only for firm matches. Not all rows give a size; the values are once, few, many and, for expanded clones, a class.

few,TRBJ2-1,TRBD2,TRBV29-1,CSVERGGAEQFF,TGCAGCGTTGAGCGGGGGGGCGCTGAGCAGTTCTTC
few,TRBJ1-1,NA,TRBV6-2/TRBV6-3,CASSLLVAGMRFSTEAFF,TGTGCCAGCAGTTTACTCGTGGCAGGGATGCGGTTTAGCACTGAAGCTTTCTTT
NA,TRBJ2-5,TRBD1,TRBV7-9,CASSLGDRYLQETQYF,TGTGCCAGCAGCTTAGGGGACAGATATCTTCAAGAGACCCAGTACTTC
NA,TRBJ2-3,TRBD1,TRBV5-1,CASSLDPPGTGSNTDTQYF,TGCGCCAGCAGCTTGGACCCCCCCGGGACAGGTTCGAACACAGATACGCAGTATTTT
NA,TRBJ1-5,NA,TRBV7-6,CASSLGRPYQPQHF,TGTGCCAGCAGCTTAGGGCGGCCTTATCAGCCCCAGCATTTT
NA,TRBJ2-7,NA,TRBV29-1,CSVEVLGSGRGASYEQYF,TGCAGCGTTGAAGTCCTTGGGTCGGGGCGGGGTGCCTCCTACGAGCAGTACTTC
NA,TRBJ1-1,NA,TRBV28,CASSSSDKNTEAFF,TGTGCCAGCAGCAGTTCGGATAAGAACACTGAAGCTTTCTTT
NA,TRBJ1-6,NA,TRBV27,CASSSPLGRGNDNSPLHF,TGTGCCAGCAGTTCCCCACTGGGCAGGGGTAACGATAATTCACCCCTCCACTTT
NA,TRBJ2-7,TRBD1,TRBV10-2,CASKWAGGTNEQYF,TGCGCCAGCAAGTGGGCAGGGGGAACCAACGAGCAGTACTTC
NA,TRBJ2-3,NA,TRBV20-1,CSASRGSTDTQYF,TGCAGTGCTAGTCGTGGGAGCACAGATACGCAGTATTTT
many,TRBJ2-7,NA,TRBV12-3/TRBV12-4,CASSAGSYEQYF,TGTGCCAGCAGCGCTGGCTCCTACGAGCAGTACTTC
NA,TRBJ2-4,NA,TRBV29-1,CSVGEAKNIQYF,TGCAGCGTTGGGGAGGCCAAAAACATTCAGTACTTC
few,TRBJ1-2,NA,TRBV29-1,CSVPGGRLGGYTF,TGCAGCGTGCCCGGGGGCCGCCTAGGGGGCTACACCTTC
NA,TRBJ2-7,NA,TRBV20-1,CSANRDDAYEQYF,TGCAGTGCTAACCGGGACGACGCCTACGAGCAGTACTTC